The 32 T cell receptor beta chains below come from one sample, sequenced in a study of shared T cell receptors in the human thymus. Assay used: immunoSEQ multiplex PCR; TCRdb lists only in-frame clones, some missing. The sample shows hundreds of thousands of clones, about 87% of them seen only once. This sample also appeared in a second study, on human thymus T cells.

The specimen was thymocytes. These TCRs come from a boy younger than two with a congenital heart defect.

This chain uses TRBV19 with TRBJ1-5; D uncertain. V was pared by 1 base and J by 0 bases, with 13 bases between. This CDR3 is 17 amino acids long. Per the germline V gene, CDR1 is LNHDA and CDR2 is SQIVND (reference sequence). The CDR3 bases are TGTGCCAGTAGTATAGTACGAGGGCGGTATAGCAATCAGCCCCAGCATTTT. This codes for CASSIVRGRYSNQPQHF.

The CDR3 here is CATASGRYNEQFF. The DNA of the CDR3 is TGTGCCACTGCTAGCGGGAGGTACAATGAGCAGTTCTTC. This chain joins TRBV28 and TRBJ2-1; 11 nucleotides agree with TRBD2. In germline, CDR1 is MDHEN, CDR2 SYDVKM. The ends lost 10 bases at V and 4 bases at J; junction bases unmatched: 3. The length of the CDR3 is 13 residues.

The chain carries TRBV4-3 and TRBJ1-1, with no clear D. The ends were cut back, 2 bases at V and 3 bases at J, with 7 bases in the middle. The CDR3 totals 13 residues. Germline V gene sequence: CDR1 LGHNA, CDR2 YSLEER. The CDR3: CASSQTADTEAFF. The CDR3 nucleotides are TGCGCCAGCAGCCAAACCGCGGACACTGAAGCTTTCTTT.

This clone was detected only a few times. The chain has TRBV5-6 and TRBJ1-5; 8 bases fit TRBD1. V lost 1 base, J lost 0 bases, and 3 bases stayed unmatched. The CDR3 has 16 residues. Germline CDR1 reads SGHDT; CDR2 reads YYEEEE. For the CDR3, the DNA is TGTGCCAGCAGCTTGTCGACAGGGGATAGCAATCAGCCCCAGCATTTT. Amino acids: CASSLSTGDSNQPQHF.

In nucleotides, the CDR3 is TGTGCCAGCAGTTTGGGACAGGGACAAGAGACCCAGTACTTC. The encoded protein is CASSLGQGQETQYF. The rearrangement links TRBV27 to TRBJ2-5; 9 bases are shared with TRBD1. Unmatched junction bases numbered 1, after V lost 3 bases and J lost 2 bases. CDR3 length: 14 residues. Germline lookup yields CDR1 MNHEY and CDR2 SMNVEV (reference sequence).

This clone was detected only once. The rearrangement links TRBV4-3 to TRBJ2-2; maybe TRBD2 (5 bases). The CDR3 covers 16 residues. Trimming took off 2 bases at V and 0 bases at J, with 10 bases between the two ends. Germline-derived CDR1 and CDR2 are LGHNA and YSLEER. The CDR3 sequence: CASSQRLAANTGELFF. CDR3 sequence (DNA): TGCGCCAGCAGCCAACGCCTAGCTGCGAACACCGGGGAGCTGTTTTTT.

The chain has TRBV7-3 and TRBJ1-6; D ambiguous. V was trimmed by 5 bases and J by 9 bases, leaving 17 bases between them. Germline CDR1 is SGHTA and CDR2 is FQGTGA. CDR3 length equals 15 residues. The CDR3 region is CASSPKTLHTSPLHF. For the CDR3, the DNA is TGTGCCAGCAGCCCCAAGACACTCCATACTTCACCCCTCCACTTT. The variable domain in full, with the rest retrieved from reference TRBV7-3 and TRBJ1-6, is GAGVSQTPSNKVTEKGKYVELRCDPISGHTALYWYRQSLGQGPEFLIYFQGTGAADDSGLPNDRFFAVRPEGSVSTLKIQRTERGDSAVYLCASSPKTLHTSPLHFGNGTRLTVT.

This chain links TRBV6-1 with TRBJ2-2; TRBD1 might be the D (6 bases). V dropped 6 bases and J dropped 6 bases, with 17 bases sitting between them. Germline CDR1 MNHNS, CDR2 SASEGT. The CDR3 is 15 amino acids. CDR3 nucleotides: TGTGCCAGCAGAGACAGGCCGCACACGTCCGGGGAGCTGTTTTTT. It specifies CASRDRPHTSGELFF.

The CDR3 DNA is TGCGCCAGCAGCCAACCGCCGGGGGGGCCGGAAAGCTCTGGAAACACCATATATTTT. This translates into CASSQPPGGPESSGNTIYF. The chain employs TRBV4-3 and TRBJ1-3, with D possibly TRBD1 on 6 matching bases. V lost 2 bases to trimming and J lost 0 bases, with 20 bases between them. Germline V gene lookup returns CDR1 LGHNA and CDR2 YSLEER. This CDR3 is 19 amino acids long.

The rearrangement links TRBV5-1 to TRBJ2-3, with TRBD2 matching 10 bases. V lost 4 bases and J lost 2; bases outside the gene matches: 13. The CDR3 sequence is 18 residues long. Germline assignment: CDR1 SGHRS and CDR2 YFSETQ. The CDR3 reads CASSPRTSGGKNTDTQYF. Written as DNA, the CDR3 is TGCGCCAGCAGCCCCCGGACTAGCGGCGGAAAAAACACAGATACGCAGTATTTT.

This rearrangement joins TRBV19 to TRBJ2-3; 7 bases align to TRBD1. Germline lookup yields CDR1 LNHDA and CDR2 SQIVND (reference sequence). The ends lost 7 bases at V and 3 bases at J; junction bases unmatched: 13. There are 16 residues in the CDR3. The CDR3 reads CASTNTTGWDTDTQYF. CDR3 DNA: TGTGCCAGTACCAACACGACAGGGTGGGATACAGATACGCAGTATTTT.

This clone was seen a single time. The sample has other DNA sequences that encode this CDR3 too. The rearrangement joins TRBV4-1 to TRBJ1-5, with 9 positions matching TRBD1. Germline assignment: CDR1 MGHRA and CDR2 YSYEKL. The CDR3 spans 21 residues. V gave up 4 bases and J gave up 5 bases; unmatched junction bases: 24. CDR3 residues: CASSRTFRDRDRLSSDQPQHF. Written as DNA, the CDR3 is TGCGCCAGCAGCCGCACTTTCCGGGACAGGGATCGGCTGTCAAGCGATCAGCCCCAGCATTTT.

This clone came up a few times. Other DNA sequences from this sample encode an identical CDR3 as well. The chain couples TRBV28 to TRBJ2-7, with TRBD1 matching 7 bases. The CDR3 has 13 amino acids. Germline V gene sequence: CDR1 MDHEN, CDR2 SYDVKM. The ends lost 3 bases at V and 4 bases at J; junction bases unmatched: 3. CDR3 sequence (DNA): TGTGCCAGCAGTTTCAGGGACAGTTACGAGCAGTACTTC. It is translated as CASSFRDSYEQYF. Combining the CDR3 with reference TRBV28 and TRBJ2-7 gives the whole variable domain DVKVTQSSRYLVKRTGEKVFLECVQDMDHENMFWYRQDPGLGLRLIYFSYDVKMKEKGDIPEGYSVSREKKERFSLILESASTNQTSMYLCASSFRDSYEQYFGPGTRLTVT.

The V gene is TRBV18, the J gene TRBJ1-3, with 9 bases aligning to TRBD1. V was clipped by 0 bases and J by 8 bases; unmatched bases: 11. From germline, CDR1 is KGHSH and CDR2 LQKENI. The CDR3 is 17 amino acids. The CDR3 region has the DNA TGTGCCAGCTCACCACCGCCCGGGACAGGGATTGTGGACACCATATATTTT. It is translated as CASSPPPGTGIVDTIYF.

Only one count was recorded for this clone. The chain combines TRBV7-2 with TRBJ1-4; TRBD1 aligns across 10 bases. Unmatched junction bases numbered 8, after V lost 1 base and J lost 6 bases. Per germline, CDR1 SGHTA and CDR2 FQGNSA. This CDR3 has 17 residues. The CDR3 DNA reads TGTGCCAGCAGCTTAGTTCAGGACAGGGGGGTTTATGAAAAACTGTTTTTT. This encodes CASSLVQDRGVYEKLFF.

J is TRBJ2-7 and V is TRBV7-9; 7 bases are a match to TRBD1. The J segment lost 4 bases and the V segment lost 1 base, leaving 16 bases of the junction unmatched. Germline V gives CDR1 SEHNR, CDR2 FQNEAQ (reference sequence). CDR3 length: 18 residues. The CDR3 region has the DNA TGTGCCAGCAGCTTAGGCCTCCGGGACAGAGGTGACTCTTACGAGCAGTACTTC. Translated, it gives CASSLGLRDRGDSYEQYF.

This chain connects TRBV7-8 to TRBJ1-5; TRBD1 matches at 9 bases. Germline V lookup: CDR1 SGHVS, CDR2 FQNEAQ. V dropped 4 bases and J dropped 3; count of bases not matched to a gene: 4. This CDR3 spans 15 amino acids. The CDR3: CASSSGQGLNQPQHF. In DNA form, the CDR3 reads TGTGCCAGCAGCTCGGGACAGGGACTCAATCAGCCCCAGCATTTT.

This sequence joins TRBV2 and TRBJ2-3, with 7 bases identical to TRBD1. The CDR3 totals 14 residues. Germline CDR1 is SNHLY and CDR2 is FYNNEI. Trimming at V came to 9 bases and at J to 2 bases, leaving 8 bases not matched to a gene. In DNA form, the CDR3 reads TGTGCCAGAGACAGGGCAACATTCACAGATACGCAGTATTTT. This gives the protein CARDRATFTDTQYF.

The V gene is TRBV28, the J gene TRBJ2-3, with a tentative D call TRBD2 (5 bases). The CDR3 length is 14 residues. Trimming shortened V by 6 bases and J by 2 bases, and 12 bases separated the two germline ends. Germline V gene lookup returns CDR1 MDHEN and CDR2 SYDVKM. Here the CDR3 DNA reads TGTGCCAGCAGCACTAGGAGCTTCACAGATACGCAGTATTTT. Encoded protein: CASSTRSFTDTQYF.

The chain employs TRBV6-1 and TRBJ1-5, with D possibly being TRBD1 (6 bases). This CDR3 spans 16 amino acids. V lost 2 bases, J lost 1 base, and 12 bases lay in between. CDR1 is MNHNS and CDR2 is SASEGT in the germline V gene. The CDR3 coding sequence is TGTGCCAGCAGTGAAAGTAGGACAGAAAGCAATCAGCCCCAGCATTTT. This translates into CASSESRTESNQPQHF.

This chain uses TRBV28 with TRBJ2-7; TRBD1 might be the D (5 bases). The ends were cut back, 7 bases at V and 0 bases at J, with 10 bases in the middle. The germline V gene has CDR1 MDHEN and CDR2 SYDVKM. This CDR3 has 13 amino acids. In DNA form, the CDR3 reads TGTGCCAGCACCTGGGGCACCTCCTACGAGCAGTACTTC. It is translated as CASTWGTSYEQYF.

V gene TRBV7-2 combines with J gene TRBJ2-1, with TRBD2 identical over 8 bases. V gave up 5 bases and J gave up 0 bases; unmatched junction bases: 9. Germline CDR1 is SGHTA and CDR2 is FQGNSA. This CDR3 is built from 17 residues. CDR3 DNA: TGTGCCAGCAGCATCCAGACAAGCGGGAGCTCCTACAATGAGCAGTTCTTC. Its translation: CASSIQTSGSSYNEQFF.

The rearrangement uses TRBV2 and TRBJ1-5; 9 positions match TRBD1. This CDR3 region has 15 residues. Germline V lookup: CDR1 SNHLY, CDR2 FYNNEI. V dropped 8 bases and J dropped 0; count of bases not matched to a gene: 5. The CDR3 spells CASGDRDYSNQPQHF. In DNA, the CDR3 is TGTGCCAGCGGGGACAGGGATTATAGCAATCAGCCCCAGCATTTT.

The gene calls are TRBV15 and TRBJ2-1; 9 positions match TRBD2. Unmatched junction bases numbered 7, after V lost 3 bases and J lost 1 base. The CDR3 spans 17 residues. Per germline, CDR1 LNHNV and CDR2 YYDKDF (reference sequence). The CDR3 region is CATSSDRTSESYNEQFF. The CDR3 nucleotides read TGTGCCACCAGCAGCGACCGGACTAGCGAATCCTACAATGAGCAGTTCTTC.

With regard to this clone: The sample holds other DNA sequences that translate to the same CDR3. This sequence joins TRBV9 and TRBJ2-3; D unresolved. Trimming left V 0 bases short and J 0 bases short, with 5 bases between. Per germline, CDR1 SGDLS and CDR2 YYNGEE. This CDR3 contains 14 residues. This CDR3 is CASSVDGSTDTQYF. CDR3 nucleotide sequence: TGTGCCAGCAGCGTAGACGGTAGCACAGATACGCAGTATTTT.

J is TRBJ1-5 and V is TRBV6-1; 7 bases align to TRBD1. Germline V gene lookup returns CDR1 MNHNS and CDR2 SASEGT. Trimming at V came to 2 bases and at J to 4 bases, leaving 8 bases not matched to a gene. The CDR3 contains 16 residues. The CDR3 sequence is CASSELWETGNQPQHF. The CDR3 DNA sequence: TGTGCCAGCAGTGAACTTTGGGAGACAGGGAATCAGCCCCAGCATTTT.

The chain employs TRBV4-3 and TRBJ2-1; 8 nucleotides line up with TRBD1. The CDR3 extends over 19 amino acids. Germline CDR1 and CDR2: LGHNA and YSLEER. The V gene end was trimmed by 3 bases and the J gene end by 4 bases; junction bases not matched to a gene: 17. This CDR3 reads CASSQEIKGPGQAYNEQFF. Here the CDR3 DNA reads TGCGCCAGCAGCCAGGAGATAAAGGGGCCGGGACAGGCATACAATGAGCAGTTCTTC.

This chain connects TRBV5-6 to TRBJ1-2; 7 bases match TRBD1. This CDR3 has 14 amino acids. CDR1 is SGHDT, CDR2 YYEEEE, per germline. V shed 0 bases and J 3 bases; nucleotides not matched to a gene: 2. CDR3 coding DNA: TGTGCCAGCAGCTTGGCCACAGGGGACTATGGCTACACCTTC. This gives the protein CASSLATGDYGYTF.

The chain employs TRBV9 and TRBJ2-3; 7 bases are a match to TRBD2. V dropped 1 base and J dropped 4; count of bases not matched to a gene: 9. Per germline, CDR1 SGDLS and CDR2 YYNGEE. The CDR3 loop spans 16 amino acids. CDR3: CASSVNGRLAPDTQYF. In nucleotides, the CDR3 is TGTGCCAGCAGCGTAAATGGCCGACTAGCACCAGATACGCAGTATTTT.

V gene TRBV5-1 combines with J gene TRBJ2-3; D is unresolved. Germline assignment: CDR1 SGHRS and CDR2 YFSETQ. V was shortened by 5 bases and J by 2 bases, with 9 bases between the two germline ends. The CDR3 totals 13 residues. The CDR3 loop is CASRHFFTDTQYF. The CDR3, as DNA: TGCGCCAGCAGACATTTTTTCACAGATACGCAGTATTTT.

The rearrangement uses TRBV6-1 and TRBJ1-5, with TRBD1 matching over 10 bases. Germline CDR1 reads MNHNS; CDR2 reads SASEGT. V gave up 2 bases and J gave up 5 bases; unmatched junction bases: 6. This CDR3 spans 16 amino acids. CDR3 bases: TGTGCCAGCAGTGAACGAGGGACAGGGGAATATCAGCCCCAGCATTTT. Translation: CASSERGTGEYQPQHF.

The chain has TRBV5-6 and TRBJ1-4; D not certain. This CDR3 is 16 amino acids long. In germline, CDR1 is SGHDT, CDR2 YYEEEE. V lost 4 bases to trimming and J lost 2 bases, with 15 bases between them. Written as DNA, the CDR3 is TGTGCCAGCAGCCCATCCCCCGCAGGCACTAATGAAAAACTGTTTTTT. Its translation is CASSPSPAGTNEKLFF.